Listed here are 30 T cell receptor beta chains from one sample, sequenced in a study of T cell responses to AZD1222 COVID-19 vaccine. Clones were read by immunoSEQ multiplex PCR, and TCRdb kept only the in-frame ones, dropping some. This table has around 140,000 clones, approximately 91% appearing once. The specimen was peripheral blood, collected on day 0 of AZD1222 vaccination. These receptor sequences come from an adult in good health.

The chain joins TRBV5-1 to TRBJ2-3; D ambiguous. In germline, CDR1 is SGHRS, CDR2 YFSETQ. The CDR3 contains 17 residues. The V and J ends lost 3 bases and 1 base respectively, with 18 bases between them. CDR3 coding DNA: TGCGCCAGCAGCTGGACGGATCGCGGCACCCGCACAGATACGCAGTATTTT. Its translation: CASSWTDRGTRTDTQYF.

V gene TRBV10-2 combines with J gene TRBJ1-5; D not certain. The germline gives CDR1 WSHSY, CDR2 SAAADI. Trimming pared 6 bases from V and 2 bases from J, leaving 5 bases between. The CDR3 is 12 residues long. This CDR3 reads CASREGNQPQHF. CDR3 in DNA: TGCGCCAGCAGGGAAGGCAATCAGCCCCAGCATTTT.

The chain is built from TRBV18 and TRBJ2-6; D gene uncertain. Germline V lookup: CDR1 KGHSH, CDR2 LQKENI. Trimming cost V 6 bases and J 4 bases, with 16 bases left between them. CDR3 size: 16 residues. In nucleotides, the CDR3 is TGTGCCAGCTCGCAGACACCAGCGCCCGGGGCCAACGTCCTGACTTTC. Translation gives CASSQTPAPGANVLTF.

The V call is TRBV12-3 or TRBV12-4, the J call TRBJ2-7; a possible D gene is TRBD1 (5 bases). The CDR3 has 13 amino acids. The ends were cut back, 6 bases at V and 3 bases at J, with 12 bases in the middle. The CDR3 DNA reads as TGTGCCAGCAGCTTCGGACAACTCTACGAGCAGTACTTC. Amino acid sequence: CASSFGQLYEQYF.

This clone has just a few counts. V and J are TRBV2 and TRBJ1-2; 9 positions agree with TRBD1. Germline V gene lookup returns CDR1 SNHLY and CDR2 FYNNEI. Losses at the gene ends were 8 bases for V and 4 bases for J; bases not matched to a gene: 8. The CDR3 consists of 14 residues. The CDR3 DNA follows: TGTGCCAGCCCCCAAGGGGGACAGGGCTATGGCTACACCTTC. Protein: CASPQGGQGYGYTF.

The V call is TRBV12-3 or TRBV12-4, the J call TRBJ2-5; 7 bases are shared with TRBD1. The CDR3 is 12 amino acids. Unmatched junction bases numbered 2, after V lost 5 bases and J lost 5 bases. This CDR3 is CASSDRVETQYF. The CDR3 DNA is TGTGCCAGCAGTGACAGGGTTGAGACCCAGTACTTC.

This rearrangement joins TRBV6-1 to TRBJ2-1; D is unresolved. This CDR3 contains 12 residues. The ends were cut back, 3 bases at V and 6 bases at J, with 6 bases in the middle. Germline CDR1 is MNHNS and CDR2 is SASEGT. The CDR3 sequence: CASSDPPNEQFF. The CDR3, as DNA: TGTGCCAGCAGTGACCCACCCAATGAGCAGTTCTTC.

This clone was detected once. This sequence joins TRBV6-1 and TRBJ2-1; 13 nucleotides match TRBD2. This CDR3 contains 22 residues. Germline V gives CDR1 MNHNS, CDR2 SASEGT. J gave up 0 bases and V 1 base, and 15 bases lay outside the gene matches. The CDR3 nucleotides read TGTGCCAGCAGTGAAGATTTAGGGGGACTAGCGGGGACGTTGAGCTCCTACAATGAGCAGTTCTTC. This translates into CASSEDLGGLAGTLSSYNEQFF.

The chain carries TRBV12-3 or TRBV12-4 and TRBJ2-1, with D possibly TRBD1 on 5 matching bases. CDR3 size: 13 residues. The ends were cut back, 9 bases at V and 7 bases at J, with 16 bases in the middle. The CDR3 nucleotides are TGTGCCAGTAGATGGGGCCCGGTTAATGAGCAGTTCTTC. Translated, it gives CASRWGPVNEQFF.

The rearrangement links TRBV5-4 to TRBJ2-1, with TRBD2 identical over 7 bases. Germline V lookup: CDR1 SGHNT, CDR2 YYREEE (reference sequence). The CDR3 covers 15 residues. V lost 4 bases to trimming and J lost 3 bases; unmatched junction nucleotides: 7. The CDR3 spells CASSPASGSYNEQFF. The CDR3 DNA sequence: TGTGCCAGCAGCCCTGCTAGCGGCAGCTACAATGAGCAGTTCTTC.

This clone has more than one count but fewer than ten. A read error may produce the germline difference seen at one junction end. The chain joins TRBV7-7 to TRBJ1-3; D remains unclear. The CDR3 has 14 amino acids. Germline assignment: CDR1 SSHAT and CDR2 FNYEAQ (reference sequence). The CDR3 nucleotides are TGTGCTAGCAGCTTAACGGACTCTGGAAACACCATATATTTT. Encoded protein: CASSLTDSGNTIYF.

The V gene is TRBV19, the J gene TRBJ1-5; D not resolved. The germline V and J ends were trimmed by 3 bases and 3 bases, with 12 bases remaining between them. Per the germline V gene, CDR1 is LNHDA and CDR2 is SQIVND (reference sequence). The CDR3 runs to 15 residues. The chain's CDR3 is CASSIIGTYNQPQHF. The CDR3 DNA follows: TGTGCCAGTAGTATTATAGGAACCTACAATCAGCCCCAGCATTTT. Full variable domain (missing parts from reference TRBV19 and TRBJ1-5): DGGITQSPKYLFRKEGQNVTLSCEQNLNHDAMYWYRQDPGQGLRLIYYSQIVNDFQKGDIAEGYSVSREKKESFPLTVTSAQKNPTAFYLCASSIIGTYNQPQHFGDGTRLSIL.

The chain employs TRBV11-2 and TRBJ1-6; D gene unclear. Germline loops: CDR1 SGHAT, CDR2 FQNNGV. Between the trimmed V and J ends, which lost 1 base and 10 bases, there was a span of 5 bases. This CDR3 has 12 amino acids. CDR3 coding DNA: TGTGCCAGCAGCTTAGGCATCTCACCCCTCCACTTT. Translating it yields CASSLGISPLHF.

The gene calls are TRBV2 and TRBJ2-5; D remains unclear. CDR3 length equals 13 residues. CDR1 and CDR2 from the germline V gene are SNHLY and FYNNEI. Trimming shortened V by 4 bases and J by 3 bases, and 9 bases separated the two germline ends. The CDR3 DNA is TGTGCCAGCAGTGCGTCGGAGAAAGAGACCCAGTACTTC. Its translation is CASSASEKETQYF.

This CDR3 reads CASSLTPQHEQYF. In nucleotides, the CDR3 is TGTGCCAGCAGCTTAACACCCCAGCACGAGCAGTACTTC. The chain links TRBV6-5 to TRBJ2-7; no clear D. V shed 6 bases and J shed 5 bases, with 14 bases lying between them. Germline V CDR1 and CDR2: MNHEY, SVGAGI. This CDR3 is 13 amino acids long.

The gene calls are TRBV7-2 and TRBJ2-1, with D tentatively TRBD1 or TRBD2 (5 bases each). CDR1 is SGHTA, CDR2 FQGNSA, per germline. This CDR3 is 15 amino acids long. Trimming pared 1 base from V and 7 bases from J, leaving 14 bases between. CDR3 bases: TGTGCCAGCAGCTTAGGACAGTACCGGGGAAATGAGCAGTTCTTC. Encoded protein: CASSLGQYRGNEQFF. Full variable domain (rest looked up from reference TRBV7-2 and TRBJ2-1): GAGVSQSPSNKVTEKGKDVELRCDPISGHTALYWYRQSLGQGLEFLIYFQGNSAPDKSGLPSDRFSAERTGGSVSTLTIQRTQQEDSAVYLCASSLGQYRGNEQFFGPGTRLTVL.

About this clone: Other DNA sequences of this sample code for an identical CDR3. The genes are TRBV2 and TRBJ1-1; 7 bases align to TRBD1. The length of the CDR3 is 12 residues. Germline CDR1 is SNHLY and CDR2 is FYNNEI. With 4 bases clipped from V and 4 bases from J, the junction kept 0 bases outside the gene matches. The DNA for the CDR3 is TGTGCCAGCAGTGGGACAGGCACTGAAGCTTTCTTT. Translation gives CASSGTGTEAFF. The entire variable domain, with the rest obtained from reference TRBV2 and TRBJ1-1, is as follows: EPEVTQTPSHQVTQMGQEVILRCVPISNHLYFYWYRQILGQKVEFLVSFYNNEISEKSEIFDDQFSVERPDGSNFTLKIRSTKLEDSAMYFCASSGTGTEAFFGQGTRLTVV.

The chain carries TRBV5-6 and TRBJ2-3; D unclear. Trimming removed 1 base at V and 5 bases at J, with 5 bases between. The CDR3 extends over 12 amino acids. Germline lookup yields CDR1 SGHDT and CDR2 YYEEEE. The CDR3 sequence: CASSLRQDTQYF. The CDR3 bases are TGTGCCAGCAGCTTGAGGCAAGATACGCAGTATTTT.

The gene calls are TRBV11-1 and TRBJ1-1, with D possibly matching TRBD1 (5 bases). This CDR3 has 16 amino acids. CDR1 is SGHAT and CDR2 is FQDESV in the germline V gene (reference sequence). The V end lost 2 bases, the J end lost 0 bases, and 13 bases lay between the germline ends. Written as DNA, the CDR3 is TGTGCCAGCAGCTTAAAAGGAACCAGGGTGAACACTGAAGCTTTCTTT. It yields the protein CASSLKGTRVNTEAFF.

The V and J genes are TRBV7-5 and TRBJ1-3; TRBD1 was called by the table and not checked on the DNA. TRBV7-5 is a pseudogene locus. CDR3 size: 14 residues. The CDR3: CARGPGLGGNTIYF. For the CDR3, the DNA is TGTGCCAGAGGCCCAGGGCTAGGGGGAAACACCATATATTTT.

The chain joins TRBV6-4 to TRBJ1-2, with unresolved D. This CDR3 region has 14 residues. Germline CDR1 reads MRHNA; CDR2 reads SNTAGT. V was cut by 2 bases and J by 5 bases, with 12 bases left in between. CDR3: CASSDGRGIYGYTF. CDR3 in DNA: TGTGCCAGCAGTGACGGACGGGGAATATATGGCTACACCTTC.

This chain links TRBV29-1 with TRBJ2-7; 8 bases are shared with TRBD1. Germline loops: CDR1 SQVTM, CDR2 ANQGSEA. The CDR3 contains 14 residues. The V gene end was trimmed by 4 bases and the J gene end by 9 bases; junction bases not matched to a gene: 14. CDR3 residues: CSVVDPGGSLGQYF. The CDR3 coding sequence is TGCAGCGTTGTGGATCCAGGGGGCTCCTTGGGGCAGTACTTC.

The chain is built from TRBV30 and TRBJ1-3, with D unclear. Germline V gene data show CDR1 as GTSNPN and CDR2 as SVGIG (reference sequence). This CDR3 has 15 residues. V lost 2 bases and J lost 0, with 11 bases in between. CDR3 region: CAWSQLRVSGNTIYF. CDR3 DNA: TGTGCCTGGAGTCAGTTGAGGGTCTCTGGAAACACCATATATTTT.

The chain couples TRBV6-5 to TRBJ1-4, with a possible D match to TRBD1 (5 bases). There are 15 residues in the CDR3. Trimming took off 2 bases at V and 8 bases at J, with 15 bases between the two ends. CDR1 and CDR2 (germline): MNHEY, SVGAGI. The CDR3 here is CASSYARGLGEKLFF. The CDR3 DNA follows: TGTGCCAGCAGTTACGCTCGGGGGTTAGGAGAAAAACTGTTTTTT.

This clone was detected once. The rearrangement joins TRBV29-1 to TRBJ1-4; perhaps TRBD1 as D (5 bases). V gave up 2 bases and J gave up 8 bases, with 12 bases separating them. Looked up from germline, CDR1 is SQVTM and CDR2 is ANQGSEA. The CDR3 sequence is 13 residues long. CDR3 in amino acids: CSVEFQGGEKLFF. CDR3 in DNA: TGCAGCGTTGAATTCCAGGGAGGGGAAAAACTGTTTTTT.

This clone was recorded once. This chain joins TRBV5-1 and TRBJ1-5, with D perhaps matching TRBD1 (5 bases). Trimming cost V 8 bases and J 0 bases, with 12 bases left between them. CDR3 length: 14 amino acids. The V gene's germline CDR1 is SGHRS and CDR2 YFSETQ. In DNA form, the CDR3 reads TGCGCCAGGGCCGACAGACATAGCAATCAGCCCCAGCATTTT. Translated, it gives CARADRHSNQPQHF.

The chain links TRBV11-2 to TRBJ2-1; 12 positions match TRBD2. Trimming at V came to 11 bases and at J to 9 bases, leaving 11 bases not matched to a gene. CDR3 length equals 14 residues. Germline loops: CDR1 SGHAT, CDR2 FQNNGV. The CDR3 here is CAGLAGGQSGEQFF. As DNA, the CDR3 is TGTGCCGGCCTAGCGGGGGGGCAGAGTGGTGAGCAGTTCTTC.

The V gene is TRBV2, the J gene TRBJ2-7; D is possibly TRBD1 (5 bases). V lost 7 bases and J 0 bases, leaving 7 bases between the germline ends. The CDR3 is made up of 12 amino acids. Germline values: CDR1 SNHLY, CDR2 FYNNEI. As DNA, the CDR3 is TGTGCCAGCACACAGGACTCCTACGAGCAGTACTTC. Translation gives CASTQDSYEQYF.

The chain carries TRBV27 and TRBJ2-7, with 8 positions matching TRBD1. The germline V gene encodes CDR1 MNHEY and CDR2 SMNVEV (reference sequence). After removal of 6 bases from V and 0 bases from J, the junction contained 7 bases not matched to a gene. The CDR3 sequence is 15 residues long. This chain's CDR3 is CASRRYRGSSYEQYF. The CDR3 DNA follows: TGTGCCAGCAGAAGATACAGGGGGAGCTCCTACGAGCAGTACTTC.

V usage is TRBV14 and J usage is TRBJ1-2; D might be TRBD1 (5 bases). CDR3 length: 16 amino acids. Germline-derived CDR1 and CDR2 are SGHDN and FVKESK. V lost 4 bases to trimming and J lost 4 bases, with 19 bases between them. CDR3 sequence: CASSPHVGGGSYGYTF. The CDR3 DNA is TGTGCCAGCAGCCCTCATGTGGGGGGGGGTAGCTATGGCTACACCTTC. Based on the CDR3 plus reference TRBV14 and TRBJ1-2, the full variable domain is EAGVTQFPSHSVIEKGQTVTLRCDPISGHDNLYWYRRVMGKEIKFLLHFVKESKQDESGMPNNRFLAERTGGTYSTLKVQPAELEDSGVYFCASSPHVGGGSYGYTFGSGTRLTVV.